The 19 T cell receptor beta chains below all came from one sample that was sequenced in a study of regulatory T cells in long-lasting Graves disease. Documented time point: newly diagnosed GD, antithyroid drugs for less than 3 months. RNA isolated from PBMCs was used to make the TCR library. Library construction for TCR beta used iRepertoire HTBI primers and Arm-PCR of CDR3 regions. TCRdb recomputed calls from the multiplex PCR reads with MiXCR, one row per CDR3 protein. The sample includes roughly 440,000 distinct CDR3 sequences, 16% of them seen just once. Another study also made use of these data, one on T cells in Graves' hyperthyroidism and ophthalmopathy.

Specimen: peripheral blood mononuclear cells (PBMCs), collected at new diagnosis, from a patient treated with antithyroid drugs. Source of these receptors: a woman aged 18-29 years with Graves disease.

This clonotype was observed many times. The chain has TRBV18 and TRBJ2-3; possible D gene TRBD2, 6 bases. Between the trimmed V and J ends, which lost 3 bases and 2 bases, there was a span of 15 bases. The CDR3 loop spans 16 amino acids. Germline CDR1 KGHSH, CDR2 LQKENI. The CDR3 is CASSPIQASVTDTQYF. CDR3 DNA: TGTGCCAGCTCACCCATACAAGCTAGCGTCACAGATACGCAGTATTTT.

Points on this clonotype: Being one base from a much bigger clone, this may be a read error. A read error is likely, as this CDR3 ends without the conserved phenylalanine or tryptophan. This chain links TRBV28 with TRBJ2-2; 9 nucleotides line up with TRBD2. The CDR3 loop spans 20 amino acids. V dropped 1 base and J dropped 5; count of bases not matched to a gene: 17. CDR1 and CDR2 (germline): MDHEN, SYDVKM. This chain's CDR3 is CASSLSLSSGGRARTGELFL. The DNA of the CDR3 is TGTGCCAGCAGTTTATCTCTGTCGTCTGGCGGGAGGGCAAGGACCGGGGAGCTGTTTCTT.

The chain combines TRBV20-1 with TRBJ2-7; 12 nucleotides match TRBD2. The CDR3 has 17 amino acids. J lost 4 bases, V lost 8 bases, and 18 bases had no gene match. Germline-derived CDR1 and CDR2 are DFQATT and SNEGSKA (reference sequence). The CDR3 reads CSTPDFGTSGFYYEQYF. CDR3 bases: TGCAGTACCCCGGACTTTGGGACTAGCGGGTTTTATTACGAGCAGTACTTC.

This rearrangement joins TRBV7-9 to TRBJ2-2; 11 nucleotides align to TRBD2. CDR3 length: 20 amino acids. Germline V CDR1 and CDR2: SEHNR, FQNEAQ (reference sequence). V trimming: 3 bases; J trimming: 1 base; junction bases outside the gene matches: 13. CDR3 nucleotide sequence: TGTGCCAGCAGCTTGTGGGGGCTAGCGGGAGGTTCCCTGAACACCGGGGAGCTGTTTTTT. This gives the protein CASSLWGLAGGSLNTGELFF.

This clonotype was counted a few times. A read error may produce the germline difference seen at one junction end. The genes are TRBV7-2 and TRBJ2-7; 8 nucleotides line up with TRBD1. The germline V gene has CDR1 SGHTA and CDR2 FQGNSA. The CDR3 is made up of 14 amino acids. CDR3: CATSQDRVRYEQYF. CDR3 DNA: TGTGCCACCAGCCAGGACAGGGTAAGATACGAGCAGTACTTC. The variable domain in full, with the rest retrieved from reference TRBV7-2 and TRBJ2-7, is GAGVSQSPSNKVTEKGKDVELRCDPISGHTALYWYRQSLGQGLEFLIYFQGNSAPDKSGLPSDRFSAERTGGSVSTLTIQRTQQEDSAVYLCATSQDRVRYEQYFGPGTRLTVT.

This clonotype came up many times. The gene calls are TRBV10-3 and TRBJ2-1, with 16 bases fitting TRBD2. The trim removed 8 bases at V and 8 bases at J, leaving 12 bases unmatched. CDR3 length: 17 amino acids. Germline CDR1 ENHRY, CDR2 SYGVKD. This CDR3 is CAIGTAGLAGGFDEQFF. CDR3 coding DNA: TGTGCCATCGGGACGGCGGGACTAGCGGGAGGGTTCGATGAGCAGTTCTTC.

This clonotype has a count of ten or more. This chain joins TRBV11-2 and TRBJ2-1, with 7 bases that match TRBD2. V was pared by 1 base and J by 2 bases, with 2 bases of the junction left unmatched. The CDR3 totals 15 residues. Germline V gene data show CDR1 as SGHAT and CDR2 as FQNNGV. The CDR3 DNA reads TGTGCCAGCAGCTTAGGGGGGACTACCTACAATGAGCAGTTCTTC. It yields the protein CASSLGGTTYNEQFF.

In this sample, this clonotype turned up a few times. V is TRBV4-1 and J is TRBJ1-2, with D possibly matching TRBD1 (5 bases). The CDR3 is 14 residues long. Looked up from germline, CDR1 is MGHRA and CDR2 is YSYEKL. V lost 5 bases to trimming and J lost 4 bases, with 14 bases between them. In DNA, the CDR3 is TGCGCCAGCAGCTCCGGGGGGGTAGGCTATGGCTACACCTTC. It encodes CASSSGGVGYGYTF.

There are many counts of this clonotype. The V and J genes are TRBV2 and TRBJ2-5; 8 bases are a match to TRBD1. V shed 3 bases, J shed 5 bases, and the junction held 5 bases outside the gene matches. CDR3 length: 14 amino acids. The germline CDR1 and CDR2 sequences are SNHLY and FYNNEI. CDR3: CASSDRGRWETQYF. The CDR3 DNA follows: TGTGCCAGCAGTGACAGGGGGCGATGGGAGACCCAGTACTTC.

In this sample, this clonotype turned up many times. The chain uses TRBV30 and TRBJ2-7, with D perhaps TRBD1 (5 bases). Trimming stripped 5 bases from V and 1 base from J, with 6 bases between. The CDR3 consists of 11 residues. Germline V gene sequence: CDR1 GTSNPN, CDR2 SVGIG (reference sequence). CDR3 sequence (DNA): TGTGCCTGGGACAGATCCTACGAGCAGTACTTC. The encoded protein is CAWDRSYEQYF.

The CDR3 sequence: CASSLSLSGTNTGELFF. DNA of the CDR3: TGTGCCAGCAGTTTAAGTCTCAGCGGGACAAACACCGGGGAGCTGTTTTTT. The V gene is TRBV12-3 or TRBV12-4, the J gene TRBJ2-2; D possibly corresponds to TRBD2 (7 bases). The CDR3 consists of 17 residues. V was cut by 2 bases and J by 2 bases, with 15 bases left in between.

This clonotype was observed many times. The chain links TRBV28 to TRBJ2-7; 7 nucleotides match TRBD1. V shed 5 bases and J 5 bases; nucleotides not matched to a gene: 6. This CDR3 is 13 amino acids long. Germline V gives CDR1 MDHEN, CDR2 SYDVKM. The CDR3 DNA reads as TGTGCCAGCAGTGAACTACAGGGGAACGAGCAGTACTTC. It is translated as CASSELQGNEQYF.

This clonotype has at least ten counts. DNA of the CDR3: TGTGCCAGCAGCCAAAGGGGGAACAATCAGCCCCAGCATTTT. Its protein is CASSQRGNNQPQHF. V usage is TRBV3-1 and J usage is TRBJ1-5; the D gene is possibly TRBD1 (6 bases). V was cut by 2 bases and J by 3 bases, with 8 bases left in between. The CDR3 spans 14 residues. The germline gives CDR1 LGHDT, CDR2 YNNKEL (reference sequence).

This clonotype was seen more than once but under ten times. The V and J genes are TRBV12-3 or TRBV12-4 and TRBJ1-2; D may be TRBD1 (5 bases). The CDR3 totals 15 residues. V was cut by 6 bases and J by 0 bases, with 14 bases left in between. CDR3 sequence reads: CASSFTGPTNYGYTF. CDR3 sequence (DNA): TGTGCCAGCAGCTTTACAGGACCAACTAACTATGGCTACACCTTC.

The chain has TRBV7-6 and TRBJ2-6; 10 bases agree with TRBD1. Unmatched junction bases numbered 8, after V lost 3 bases and J lost 0 bases. The CDR3 consists of 19 residues. CDR1 SGHVS and CDR2 FNYEAQ come from the germline V gene. CDR3 sequence (DNA): TGTGCCAGCAGCTTGCCGGGACAGGGGCCCACCTCTGGGGCCAACGTCCTGACTTTC. Amino acid sequence: CASSLPGQGPTSGANVLTF.

This clonotype was seen repeatedly, ten times or more. The chain couples TRBV30 to TRBJ1-2; D is ambiguous. This CDR3 is built from 13 residues. Germline CDR1 reads GTSNPN; CDR2 reads SVGIG (reference sequence). Trimming took 0 bases from V and 1 from J, leaving 6 bases between them. The CDR3 loop reads CAWSVGDNYGYTF. The CDR3 nucleotides read TGTGCCTGGAGTGTTGGAGATAACTATGGCTACACCTTC.

This clonotype has a handful of counts. The rearrangement joins TRBV30 to TRBJ2-6; 9 nucleotides agree with TRBD1. Unmatched junction bases numbered 7, after V lost 5 bases and J lost 2 bases. The CDR3 has 16 residues. Looked up from germline, CDR1 is GTSNPN and CDR2 is SVGIG (reference sequence). CDR3 loop: CAWLGQGFAGANVLTF. CDR3 DNA sequence: TGTGCCTGGTTGGGACAGGGCTTCGCTGGGGCCAACGTCCTGACTTTC.

Many counts were recorded for this clonotype. This rearrangement joins TRBV18 to TRBJ1-1; D remains unclear. Germline CDR1 reads KGHSH; CDR2 reads LQKENI. This CDR3 spans 12 amino acids. Trimming shortened V by 6 bases and J by 6 bases, and 11 bases separated the two germline ends. This chain's CDR3 is CASSLTDSEAFF. CDR3 nucleotide sequence: TGTGCCAGCTCCCTAACAGATTCTGAAGCTTTCTTT. The full variable domain, completed using reference TRBV18 and TRBJ1-1, is NAGVMQNPRHLVRRRGQEARLRCSPMKGHSHVYWYRQLPEEGLKFMVYLQKENIIDESGMPKERFSAEFPKEGPSILRIQQVVRGDSAAYFCASSLTDSEAFFGQGTRLTVV.

This clonotype was counted at least ten times. The chain is built from TRBV12-3 or TRBV12-4 and TRBJ1-1, with D perhaps matching TRBD1 (6 bases). The ends were cut back, 5 bases at V and 13 bases at J, with 20 bases in the middle. The CDR3 is made up of 13 amino acids. For the CDR3, the DNA is TGTGCCAGCAGTACACAGGGCGTTAGTTCTGTTTTCTTT. It codes for CASSTQGVSSVFF.